This T cell receptor (beta chain) appears in the sequencing data of a study of blood T cell repertoires in COVID-19. At the level of the study: Sample material is recorded as cDNA or gDNA derived from T cells, B-cell-depleted T cells, or PBMCs.

The CDR3 extends over 16 amino acids. Germline V lookup: CDR1 MNHEY, CDR2 SVGEGT. V lost 1 base and J 0 bases, leaving 7 bases between the germline ends. Repertoires were generated with immunoSEQ multiplex PCR, while TCRdb's copy carries only in-frame clones and drops some. The sample comprises 300,000 to 350,000 clones, approximately 88% of which are singletons, and about 1.5% rests with the top ten. Specimen: peripheral blood. This TCR was recovered from a young woman with COVID-19, enrolled during active disease. This chain joins TRBV6-2 or TRBV6-3 and TRBJ1-6; D remains ambiguous. The CDR3 loop is CASSYLAGSYNSPLHF. Written as DNA, the CDR3 is TGTGCCAGCAGTTACTTGGCAGGCTCCTATAATTCACCCCTCCACTTT.